Following are 21 T cell receptor beta chains from one sample sequenced in a study of shared clonotypes between healthy human individuals (dated by TCRdb to 2018 to 2021). The library was made by the immunoSEQ multiplex PCR assay. Here the immuneACCESS table is served through TCRdb, limited to in-frame sequences with V and J called. Missing clones are a known gap in these copies; in checked studies unresolved V genes cover under half, and the rest lacks a known reason. The sample table contains 2 million to 2.5 million clones; only one count was recorded for under 97% of them. The ten largest make up approximately 0.13% of the sample. The source material was naive CD4+ T cells sorted from blood. The cell subset or site label here, explained by the study, means: CD45RA+ positively selected. The origin of the receptors is a man between 18 and 29 years old in good health.

This clone has only a few counts. J is TRBJ1-1 and V is TRBV2; no definite D call. Trimming stripped 4 bases from V and 8 bases from J, with 8 bases between. The CDR3 contains 11 residues. The V gene's germline CDR1 is SNHLY and CDR2 FYNNEI. The CDR3 loop is CASSVKWEAFF. CDR3 nucleotides: TGTGCCAGCAGTGTAAAATGGGAAGCTTTCTTT.

This clone was seen a handful of times. The chain uses TRBV9 and TRBJ1-6, with unresolved D. Per germline, CDR1 SGDLS and CDR2 YYNGEE. The CDR3 covers 16 residues. Trimming took off 1 base at V and 6 bases at J, with 14 bases between the two ends. The CDR3 DNA reads TGTGCCAGCAGCGTAAACCCGAGCGGGTTTAATTCACCCCTCCACTTT. This codes for CASSVNPSGFNSPLHF.

This chain connects TRBV10-3 to TRBJ2-1; TRBD1 is a possible D gene (6 bases). Trimming removed 6 bases at V and 5 bases at J, with 11 bases between. The CDR3 is made up of 13 amino acids. Looked up from germline, CDR1 is ENHRY and CDR2 is SYGVKD. CDR3 protein: CAIRGAPNNEQFF. The CDR3 coding sequence is TGTGCCATCAGGGGGGCTCCGAACAATGAGCAGTTCTTC.

This clone showed up just once. The chain has TRBV12-5 and TRBJ2-5, with D uncertain. Germline V gives CDR1 LGHNT, CDR2 FRNRAP. V was cut by 0 bases and J by 3 bases, with 2 bases left in between. CDR3 length: 12 residues. The CDR3 loop reads CASGLVKETQYF. The CDR3 bases are TGTGCTAGTGGTTTGGTCAAAGAGACCCAGTACTTC.

J is TRBJ1-3 and V is TRBV7-9; D gene unclear. The germline V gene encodes CDR1 SEHNR and CDR2 FQNEAQ (reference sequence). V shed 7 bases and J shed 0 bases, with 1 base lying between them. The CDR3 totals 11 residues. Here the CDR3 reads CASISGNTIYF. The CDR3, as DNA: TGTGCCAGCATCTCTGGAAACACCATATATTTT.

The rearrangement links TRBV4-1 to TRBJ2-1, with 8 bases aligning to TRBD1. V dropped 6 bases and J dropped 6; count of bases not matched to a gene: 7. The CDR3 consists of 14 residues. The germline gives CDR1 MGHRA, CDR2 YSYEKL. CDR3 nucleotide sequence: TGCGCCAGCAGGTCCGGGACAGGAAGCAATGAGCAGTTCTTC. Translating gives CASRSGTGSNEQFF.

J is TRBJ1-1 and V is TRBV6-5; 7 bases are shared with TRBD1. This CDR3 comprises 15 residues. Germline values: CDR1 MNHEY, CDR2 SVGAGI. V trimming: 6 bases; J trimming: 4 bases; junction bases outside the gene matches: 11. CDR3: CASRSQSRGSTEAFF. The CDR3 DNA reads as TGTGCCAGCAGATCCCAGAGCAGGGGGTCCACTGAAGCTTTCTTT.

The V and J genes are TRBV7-3 and TRBJ2-5; TRBD2 aligns across 11 bases. This CDR3 region has 13 residues. Germline CDR1 and CDR2: SGHTA and FQGTGA. With V trimmed by 5 bases and J by 7 bases, 3 bases remained unmatched. This CDR3 reads CASSPGTSGTQYF. The DNA of the CDR3 is TGTGCCAGCAGCCCGGGGACTAGCGGGACCCAGTACTTC.

V usage is TRBV30 and J usage is TRBJ1-5; perhaps TRBD1 as D (5 bases). The germline CDR1 and CDR2 sequences are GTSNPN and SVGIG (reference sequence). The CDR3 totals 16 residues. V lost 2 bases and J lost 2, with 16 bases in between. CDR3 nucleotide sequence: TGTGCCTGGAGTAGTCAAGCGGGGGGAGGCAATCAGCCCCAGCATTTT. Translated, it gives CAWSSQAGGGNQPQHF.

The chain carries TRBV9 and TRBJ2-3; a weak D match, TRBD2 (6 bases). This CDR3 comprises 16 residues. The germline V gene encodes CDR1 SGDLS and CDR2 YYNGEE. Trimming cost V 0 bases and J 4 bases, with 15 bases left between them. The CDR3 sequence is CASSVAQVGGADTQYF. The DNA for the CDR3 is TGTGCCAGCAGCGTAGCTCAGGTGGGCGGGGCAGATACGCAGTATTTT.

V is TRBV29-1 and J is TRBJ2-5; TRBD2 matches at 9 bases. J lost 5 bases, V lost 4 bases, and 8 bases had no gene match. The CDR3 covers 14 residues. Germline lookup yields CDR1 SQVTM and CDR2 ANQGSEA. CDR3: CSVVWLAGTETQYF. The DNA for the CDR3 is TGCAGCGTTGTCTGGCTAGCGGGGACGGAGACCCAGTACTTC.

V is TRBV5-1 and J is TRBJ2-1; D possibly matches TRBD1 or TRBD2 (6 bases each). V lost 7 bases, J lost 3 bases, and 14 bases lay in between. The CDR3 extends over 14 amino acids. Germline CDR1 is SGHRS and CDR2 is YFSETQ. The CDR3 protein is CASGPGGLYNEQFF. Here the CDR3 DNA reads TGCGCCAGCGGGCCCGGGGGCCTCTACAATGAGCAGTTCTTC.

J is TRBJ1-5 and V is TRBV19, with D perhaps matching TRBD1 (5 bases). Trimming removed 3 bases from V and 3 bases from J, with 6 bases in between. Per the germline V gene, CDR1 is LNHDA and CDR2 is SQIVND (reference sequence). This CDR3 region has 13 residues. CDR3 in amino acids: CASSIGANQPQHF. CDR3 sequence (DNA): TGTGCCAGTAGTATCGGGGCCAATCAGCCCCAGCATTTT.

The chain has TRBV10-3 and TRBJ2-1; 13 bases are a match to TRBD2. The V gene end was trimmed by 6 bases and the J gene end by 5 bases; junction bases not matched to a gene: 7. This CDR3 has 16 amino acids. Germline CDR1 reads ENHRY; CDR2 reads SYGVKD. The CDR3, as DNA: TGTGCCATCAGGGGACTAGCGGGACCCGTCGACAATGAGCAGTTCTTC. It codes for CAIRGLAGPVDNEQFF.

The chain joins TRBV5-1 to TRBJ1-3; TRBD1 agrees at 7 bases. V lost 3 bases, J lost 1 base, and 4 bases stayed unmatched. Germline V gene lookup returns CDR1 SGHRS and CDR2 YFSETQ. This CDR3 has 15 amino acids. CDR3 sequence reads: CASSSDRASGNTIYF. The CDR3 coding sequence is TGCGCCAGCAGCTCCGACAGGGCTTCTGGAAACACCATATATTTT.

The rearrangement joins TRBV28 to TRBJ1-1, with D possibly being TRBD1 (6 bases). Trimming removed 4 bases at V and 6 bases at J, with 18 bases between. The CDR3 totals 15 residues. Germline values: CDR1 MDHEN, CDR2 SYDVKM. CDR3 sequence: CASSSTQRQVSEAFF. As DNA, the CDR3 is TGTGCCAGCAGTTCAACCCAGAGACAGGTCTCTGAAGCTTTCTTT.

The chain employs TRBV25-1 and TRBJ2-3; no reliable D call. Trimming pared 4 bases from V and 6 bases from J, leaving 5 bases between. Per the germline V gene, CDR1 is MGHDK and CDR2 is SYGVNS. The CDR3 has 11 residues. In nucleotides, the CDR3 is TGTGCCAGCAGTGCCCTCGATACGCAGTATTTT. Translating gives CASSALDTQYF.

With respect to this clone: Other nucleotide sequences from this sample produce the same CDR3. The rearrangement uses TRBV5-1 and TRBJ1-5; maybe TRBD1 (6 bases). Trimming took 4 bases from V and 5 from J, leaving 10 bases between them. The CDR3 is 13 amino acids. CDR1 SGHRS and CDR2 YFSETQ come from the germline V gene. Here the CDR3 DNA reads TGCGCCAGCAGCACCGCAGGGGATCAGCCCCAGCATTTT. It encodes CASSTAGDQPQHF.

The table lists this clone with a count of one. This sequence joins TRBV30 and TRBJ2-7; a possible D gene is TRBD1 (6 bases). The CDR3 length is 11 residues. V was trimmed by 8 bases and J by 3 bases, leaving 11 bases between them. Per the germline V gene, CDR1 is GTSNPN and CDR2 is SVGIG (reference sequence). In DNA form, the CDR3 reads TGTGCCCTTTCAGGGGACTACGAGCAGTACTTC. This sequence encodes CALSGDYEQYF.

This clone appeared once. V is TRBV6-1 and J is TRBJ1-1; D is uncertain. Per germline, CDR1 MNHNS and CDR2 SASEGT. Trimming shortened V by 4 bases and J by 0 bases, and 9 bases separated the two germline ends. This CDR3 region has 14 residues. CDR3 sequence: CASSGPGLNTEAFF. The CDR3 nucleotides read TGTGCCAGCAGTGGGCCAGGATTGAACACTGAAGCTTTCTTT.

V usage is TRBV30 and J usage is TRBJ1-5; TRBD1 agrees at 7 bases. Losses at the gene ends were 2 bases for V and 1 base for J; bases not matched to a gene: 5. This CDR3 contains 15 residues. From germline, CDR1 is GTSNPN and CDR2 SVGIG (reference sequence). Here the CDR3 DNA reads TGTGCCTGGAGTTTACAGGGGACAAGCAATCAGCCCCAGCATTTT. This gives the protein CAWSLQGTSNQPQHF.